The entry below describes one T cell receptor beta chain. Antigen unknown. These data belong to a study of Ad26.COV2.S vaccination and SARS-CoV-2 variants. TCRdb keeps only in-frame clones here, not all; method: immunoSEQ multiplex PCR. The sample lists some 320,000 clones, 85% occurring once. General study points: Post-vaccination spike-specific CD8+ and CD4+ T cell responses reportedly had substantial breadth.

Treatment defined: about 20 received Ad26.COV2.S at low or high dose, single or two shots; about 5 received placebo; per-sample allocation not given. Vaccine and placebo recipients were sampled on day 63 after the first injection. V lost 2 bases to trimming and J lost 7 bases, with 15 bases between them. This CDR3 has 14 amino acids. CDR1 is SEHNR, CDR2 FQNEAQ, per germline (reference sequence). Sample: peripheral blood, taken in a trial of Ad26.COV2.S vaccine versus placebo. The chain is built from TRBV7-9 and TRBJ2-7; no clear D gene. This clonotype was obtained from a person aged 18 to 65 who received the Ad26.COV2.S COVID-19 vaccine or a placebo. Here the CDR3 reads CASSLSYLVDEQYF. DNA of the CDR3: TGTGCCAGCAGCTTATCCTACCTGGTGGATGAGCAGTACTTC. Based on the CDR3 plus reference TRBV7-9 and TRBJ2-7, the full variable domain is DTGVSQNPRHKITKRGQNVTFRCDPISEHNRLYWYRQTLGQGPEFLTYFQNEAQLEKSRLLSDRFSAERPKGSFSTLEIQRTEQGDSAMYLCASSLSYLVDEQYFGPGTRLTVT.